A single T cell receptor beta chain is shown here with its context. Its antigen is as yet unknown. The CDR3 has 15 residues. The germline V gene has CDR1 SGHAT and CDR2 FQNNGV. Trimming cost V 2 bases and J 5 bases; bases outside gene matches: 4. The PCR had 60 Vbeta and 13 Jbeta primers. Generated by immunoSEQ multiplex PCR, the TCRdb table keeps only in-frame clones and is missing some. The sample has 180,000 or so clones; 82% are singletons. The data are from a study of cytomegalovirus exposure and HLA in healthy donors. Findings and limits, study-wide: Apparent HLA restriction characterized most CMV-associated TCR beta chains in a later analysis. The likely explanation for a cluster of highly shared sequence variants was sequencing artifact. A few V segments could not be told apart, such as TRBV6-2 and TRBV6-3, and were left out. Donors belonging to an Asian-associated ancestry cluster reportedly showed fewer N-insertions in productive TCRs than the approximately 680-donor mean, according to what a later analysis found.

Sequencing was performed on PBMCs. The sequence was obtained from a man aged 40-49 years in good health and CMV-seronegative. V usage is TRBV11-2 and J usage is TRBJ2-2, with 8 bases matching TRBD1. CDR3 protein: CASSLQQGGTGELFF. The CDR3 nucleotides are TGTGCCAGCAGCTTACAACAGGGGGGAACCGGGGAGCTGTTTTTT.